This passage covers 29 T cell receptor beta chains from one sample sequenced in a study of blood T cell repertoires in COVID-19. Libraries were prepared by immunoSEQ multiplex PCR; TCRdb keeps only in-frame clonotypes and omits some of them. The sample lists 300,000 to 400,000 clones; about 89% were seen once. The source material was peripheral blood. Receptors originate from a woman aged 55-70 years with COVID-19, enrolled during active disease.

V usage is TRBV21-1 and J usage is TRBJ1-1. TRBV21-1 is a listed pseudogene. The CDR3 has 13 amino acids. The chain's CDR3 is CASSKVRYTEAFF. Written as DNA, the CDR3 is TGTGCCAGCAGCAAAGTGAGGTACACTGAAGCTTTCTTT.

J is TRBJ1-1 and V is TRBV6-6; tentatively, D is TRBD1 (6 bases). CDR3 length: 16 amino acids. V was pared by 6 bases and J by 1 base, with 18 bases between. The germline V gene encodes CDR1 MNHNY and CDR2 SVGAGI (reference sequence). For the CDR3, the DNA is TGTGCCAGCAGCCCAAATTCCGGGACACAGAACACTGAAGCTTTCTTT. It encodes CASSPNSGTQNTEAFF.

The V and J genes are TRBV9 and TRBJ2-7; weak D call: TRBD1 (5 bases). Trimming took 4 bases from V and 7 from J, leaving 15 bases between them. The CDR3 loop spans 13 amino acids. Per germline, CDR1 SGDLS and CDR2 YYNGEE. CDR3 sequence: CASSPLGLEEQYF. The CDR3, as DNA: TGTGCCAGCAGCCCCTTGGGGCTGGAAGAGCAGTACTTC.

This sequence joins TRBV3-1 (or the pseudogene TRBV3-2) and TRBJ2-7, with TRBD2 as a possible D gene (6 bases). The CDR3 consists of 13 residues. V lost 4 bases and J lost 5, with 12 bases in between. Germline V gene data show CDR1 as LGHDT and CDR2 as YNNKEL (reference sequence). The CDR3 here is CASSRRGIDEQYF. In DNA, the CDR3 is TGTGCCAGCAGCCGTCGGGGGATTGACGAGCAGTACTTC.

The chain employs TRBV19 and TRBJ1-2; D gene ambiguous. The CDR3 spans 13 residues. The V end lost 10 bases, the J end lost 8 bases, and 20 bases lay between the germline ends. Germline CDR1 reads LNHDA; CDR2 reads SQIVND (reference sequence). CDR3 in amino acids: CATRWTTGRGYTF. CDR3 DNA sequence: TGTGCCACCCGATGGACTACCGGACGAGGCTACACCTTC.

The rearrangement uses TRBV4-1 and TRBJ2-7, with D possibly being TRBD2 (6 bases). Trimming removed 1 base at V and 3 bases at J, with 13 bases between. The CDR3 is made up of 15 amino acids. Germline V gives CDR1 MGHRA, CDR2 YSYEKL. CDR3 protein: CASSQALTGLYEQYF. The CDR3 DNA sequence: TGCGCCAGCAGCCAAGCGCTTACGGGACTCTACGAGCAGTACTTC.

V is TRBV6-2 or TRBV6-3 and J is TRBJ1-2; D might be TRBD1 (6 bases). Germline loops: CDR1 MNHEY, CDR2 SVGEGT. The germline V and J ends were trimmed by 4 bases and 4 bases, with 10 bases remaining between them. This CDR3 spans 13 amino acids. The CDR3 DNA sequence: TGTGCCAGCAGTTCGACAGGACTCTATGGCTACACCTTC. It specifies CASSSTGLYGYTF.

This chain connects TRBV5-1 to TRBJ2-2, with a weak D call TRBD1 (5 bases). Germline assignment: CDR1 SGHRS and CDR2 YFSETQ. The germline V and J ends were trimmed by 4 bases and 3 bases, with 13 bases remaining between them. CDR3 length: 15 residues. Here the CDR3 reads CASSPLLGDTGELFF. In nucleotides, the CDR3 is TGCGCCAGCAGCCCATTGCTAGGGGACACCGGGGAGCTGTTTTTT.

The CDR3: CASSRGRLIGNQPQHF. As DNA, the CDR3 is TGTGCCAGCAGCCGGGGTCGACTGATAGGCAATCAGCCCCAGCATTTT. V usage is TRBV5-8 and J usage is TRBJ1-5; D unclear. Per the germline V gene, CDR1 is SGHTS and CDR2 is YDEGEE. V lost 4 bases to trimming and J lost 2 bases, with 16 bases between them. CDR3 length: 16 amino acids.

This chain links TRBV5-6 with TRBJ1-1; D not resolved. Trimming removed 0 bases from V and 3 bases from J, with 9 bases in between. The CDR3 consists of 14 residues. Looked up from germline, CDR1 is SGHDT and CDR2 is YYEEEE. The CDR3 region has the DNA TGTGCCAGCAGCTTGGAGGGAGGAGACACTGAAGCTTTCTTT. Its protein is CASSLEGGDTEAFF.

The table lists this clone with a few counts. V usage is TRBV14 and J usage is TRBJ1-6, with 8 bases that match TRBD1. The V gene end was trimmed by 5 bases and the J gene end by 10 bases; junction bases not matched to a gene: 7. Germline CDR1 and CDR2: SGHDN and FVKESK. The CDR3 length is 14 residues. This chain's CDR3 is CASSTRTGKSPLHF. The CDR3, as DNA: TGTGCCAGCAGCACCCGGACAGGGAAGTCACCCCTCCACTTT.

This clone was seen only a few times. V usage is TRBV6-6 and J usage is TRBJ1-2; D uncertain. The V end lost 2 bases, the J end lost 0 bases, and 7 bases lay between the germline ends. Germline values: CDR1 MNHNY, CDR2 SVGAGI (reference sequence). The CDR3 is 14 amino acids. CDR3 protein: CASSYKEANYGYTF. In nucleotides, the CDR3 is TGTGCCAGCAGTTACAAAGAGGCTAACTATGGCTACACCTTC.

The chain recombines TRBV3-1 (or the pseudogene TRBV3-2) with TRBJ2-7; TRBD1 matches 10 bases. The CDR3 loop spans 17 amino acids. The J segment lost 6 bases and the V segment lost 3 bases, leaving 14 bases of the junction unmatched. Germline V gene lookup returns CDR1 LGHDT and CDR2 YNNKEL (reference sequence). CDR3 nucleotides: TGTGCCAGCAGCCAGAGACAGGGGGCGCGAGGGATAAGCGAGCAGTACTTC. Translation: CASSQRQGARGISEQYF.

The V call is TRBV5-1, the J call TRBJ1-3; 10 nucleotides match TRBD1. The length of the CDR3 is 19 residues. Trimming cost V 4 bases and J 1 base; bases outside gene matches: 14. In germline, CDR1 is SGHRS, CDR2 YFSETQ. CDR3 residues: CASSPGTGAGIFSGNTIYF. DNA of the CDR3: TGCGCCAGCAGCCCTGGGACAGGGGCGGGGATTTTTTCTGGAAACACCATATATTTT.

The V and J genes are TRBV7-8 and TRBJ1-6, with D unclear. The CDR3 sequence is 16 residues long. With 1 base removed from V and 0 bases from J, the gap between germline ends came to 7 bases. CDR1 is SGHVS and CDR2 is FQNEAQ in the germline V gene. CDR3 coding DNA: TGTGCCAGCAGCTTAGACTGGAGCTCCTATAATTCACCCCTCCACTTT. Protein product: CASSLDWSSYNSPLHF.

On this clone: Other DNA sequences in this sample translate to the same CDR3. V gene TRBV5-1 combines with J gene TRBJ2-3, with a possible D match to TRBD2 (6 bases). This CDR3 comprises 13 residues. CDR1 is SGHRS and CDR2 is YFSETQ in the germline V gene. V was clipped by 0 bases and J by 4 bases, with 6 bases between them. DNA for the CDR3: TGCGCCAGCAGCTTGGGACTAGCAGATACGCAGTATTTT. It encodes CASSLGLADTQYF. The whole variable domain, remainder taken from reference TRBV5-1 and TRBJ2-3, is KAGVTQTPRYLIKTRGQQVTLSCSPISGHRSVSWYQQTPGQGLQFLFEYFSETQRNKGNFPGRFSGRQFSNSRSEMNVSTLELGDSALYLCASSLGLADTQYFGPGTRLTVL.

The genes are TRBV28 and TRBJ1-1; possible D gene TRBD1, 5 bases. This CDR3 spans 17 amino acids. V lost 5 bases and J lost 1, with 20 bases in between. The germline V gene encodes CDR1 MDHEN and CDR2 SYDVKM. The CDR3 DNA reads TGTGCCAGCAGTCCCGGTAGGCACGGCGGGGGGAACACTGAAGCTTTCTTT. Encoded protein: CASSPGRHGGGNTEAFF.

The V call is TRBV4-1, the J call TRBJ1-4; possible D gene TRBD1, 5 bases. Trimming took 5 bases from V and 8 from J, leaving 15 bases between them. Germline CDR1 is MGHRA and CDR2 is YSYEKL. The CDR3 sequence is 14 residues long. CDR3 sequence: CASSWGREEEKLFF. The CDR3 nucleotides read TGCGCCAGCAGCTGGGGACGGGAGGAAGAAAAACTGTTTTTT.

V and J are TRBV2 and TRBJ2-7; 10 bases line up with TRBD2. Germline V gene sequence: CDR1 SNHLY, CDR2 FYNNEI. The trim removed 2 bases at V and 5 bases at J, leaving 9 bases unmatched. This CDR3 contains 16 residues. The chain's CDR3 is CASSERASGGQNEQYF. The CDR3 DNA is TGTGCCAGCAGTGAAAGGGCTAGCGGGGGTCAGAACGAGCAGTACTTC.

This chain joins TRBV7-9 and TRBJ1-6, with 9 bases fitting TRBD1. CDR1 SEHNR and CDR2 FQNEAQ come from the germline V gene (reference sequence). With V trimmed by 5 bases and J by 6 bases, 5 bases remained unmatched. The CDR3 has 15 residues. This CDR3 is CASSPGQGVNSPLHF. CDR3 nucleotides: TGTGCCAGCAGCCCGGGACAGGGAGTTAATTCACCCCTCCACTTT.

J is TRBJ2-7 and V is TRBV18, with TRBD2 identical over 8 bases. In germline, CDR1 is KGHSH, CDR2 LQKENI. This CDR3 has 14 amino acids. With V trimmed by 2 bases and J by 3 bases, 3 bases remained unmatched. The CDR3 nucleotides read TGTGCCAGCTCACCAAGCGGGGGAATCTACGAGCAGTACTTC. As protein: CASSPSGGIYEQYF.

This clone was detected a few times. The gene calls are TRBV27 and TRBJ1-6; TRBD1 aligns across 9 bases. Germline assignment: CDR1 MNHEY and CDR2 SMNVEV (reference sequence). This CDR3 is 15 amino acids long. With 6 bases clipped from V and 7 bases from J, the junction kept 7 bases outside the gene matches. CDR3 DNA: TGTGCCAGCAGCCCACAGGGGGCGATGAATTCACCCCTCCACTTT. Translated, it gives CASSPQGAMNSPLHF.

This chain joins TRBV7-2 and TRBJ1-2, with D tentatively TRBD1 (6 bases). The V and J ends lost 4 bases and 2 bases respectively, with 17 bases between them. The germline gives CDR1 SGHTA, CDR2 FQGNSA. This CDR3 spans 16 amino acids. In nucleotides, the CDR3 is TGTGCCAGCAGCTACCCTCGGGGGGGCAGCAACTATGGCTACACCTTC. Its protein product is CASSYPRGGSNYGYTF. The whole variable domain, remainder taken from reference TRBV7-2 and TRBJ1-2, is GAGVSQSPSNKVTEKGKDVELRCDPISGHTALYWYRQSLGQGLEFLIYFQGNSAPDKSGLPSDRFSAERTGGSVSTLTIQRTQQEDSAVYLCASSYPRGGSNYGYTFGSGTRLTVV.

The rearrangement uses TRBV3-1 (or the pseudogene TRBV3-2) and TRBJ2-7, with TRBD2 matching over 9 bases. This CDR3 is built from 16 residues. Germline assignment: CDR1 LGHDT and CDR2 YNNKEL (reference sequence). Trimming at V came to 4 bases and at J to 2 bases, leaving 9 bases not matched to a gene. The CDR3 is CASSPKFLAGPYEQYF. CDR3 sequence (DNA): TGTGCCAGCAGCCCAAAATTCCTAGCGGGGCCCTACGAGCAGTACTTC.

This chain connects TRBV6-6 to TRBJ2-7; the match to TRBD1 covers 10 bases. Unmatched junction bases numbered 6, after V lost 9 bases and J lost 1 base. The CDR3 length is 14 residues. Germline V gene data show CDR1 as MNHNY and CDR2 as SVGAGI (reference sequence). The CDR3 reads CASIPGQGSYEQYF. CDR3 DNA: TGTGCCAGTATTCCGGGACAGGGGTCCTACGAGCAGTACTTC.

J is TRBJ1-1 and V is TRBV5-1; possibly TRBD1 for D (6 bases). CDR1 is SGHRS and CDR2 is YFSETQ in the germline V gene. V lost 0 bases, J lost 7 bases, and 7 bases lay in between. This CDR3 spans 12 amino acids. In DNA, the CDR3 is TGCGCCAGCAGCTTGGTAGGGGGTGAAGCTTTCTTT. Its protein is CASSLVGGEAFF. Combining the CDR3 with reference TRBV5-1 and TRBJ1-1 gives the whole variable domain KAGVTQTPRYLIKTRGQQVTLSCSPISGHRSVSWYQQTPGQGLQFLFEYFSETQRNKGNFPGRFSGRQFSNSRSEMNVSTLELGDSALYLCASSLVGGEAFFGQGTRLTVV.

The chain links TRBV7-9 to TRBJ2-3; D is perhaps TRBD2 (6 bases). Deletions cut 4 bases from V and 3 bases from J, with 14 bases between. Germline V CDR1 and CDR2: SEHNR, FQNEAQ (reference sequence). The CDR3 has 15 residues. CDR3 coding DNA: TGTGCCAGCAGCTCCTCGGGGGTAGGAACAGATACGCAGTATTTT. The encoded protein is CASSSSGVGTDTQYF.

The DNA of the CDR3 is TGTGCCAGCAGTCTCGCCGGGACTCTCGCCTACAATGAGCAGTTCTTC. Amino acids: CASSLAGTLAYNEQFF. The rearrangement uses TRBV4-2 and TRBJ2-1; TRBD2 is a possible D gene (6 bases). The CDR3 runs to 16 residues. Germline-derived CDR1 and CDR2 are LGHNA and YNFKEQ. V gave up 6 bases and J gave up 2 bases, with 17 bases separating them.

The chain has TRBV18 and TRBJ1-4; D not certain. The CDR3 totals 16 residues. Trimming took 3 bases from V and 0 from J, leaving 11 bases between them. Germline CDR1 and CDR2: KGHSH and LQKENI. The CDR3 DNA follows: TGTGCCAGCTCACCCGGTCTACCCCCAACTAATGAAAAACTGTTTTTT. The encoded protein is CASSPGLPPTNEKLFF.